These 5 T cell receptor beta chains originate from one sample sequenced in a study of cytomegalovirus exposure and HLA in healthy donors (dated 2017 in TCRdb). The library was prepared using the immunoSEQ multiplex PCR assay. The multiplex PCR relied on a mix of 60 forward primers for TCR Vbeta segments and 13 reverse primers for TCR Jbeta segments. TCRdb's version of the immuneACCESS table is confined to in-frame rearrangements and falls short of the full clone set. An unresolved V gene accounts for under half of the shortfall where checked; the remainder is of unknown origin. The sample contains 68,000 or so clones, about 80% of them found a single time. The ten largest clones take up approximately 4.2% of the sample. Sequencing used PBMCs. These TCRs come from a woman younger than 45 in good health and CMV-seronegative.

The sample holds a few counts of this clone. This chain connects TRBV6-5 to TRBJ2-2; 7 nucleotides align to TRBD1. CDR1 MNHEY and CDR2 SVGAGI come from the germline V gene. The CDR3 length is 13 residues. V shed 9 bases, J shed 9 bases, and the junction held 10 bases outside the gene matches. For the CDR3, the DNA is TGTGCCAGTTCCGGGACAGCAACCAGGGAGCTGTTTTTT. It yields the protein CASSGTATRELFF.

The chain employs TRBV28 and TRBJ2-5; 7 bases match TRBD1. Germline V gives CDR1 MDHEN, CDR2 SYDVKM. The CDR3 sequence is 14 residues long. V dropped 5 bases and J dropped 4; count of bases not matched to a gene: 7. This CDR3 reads CASSTGVGGETQYF. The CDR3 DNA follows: TGTGCCAGCAGTACAGGGGTTGGCGGAGAGACCCAGTACTTC.

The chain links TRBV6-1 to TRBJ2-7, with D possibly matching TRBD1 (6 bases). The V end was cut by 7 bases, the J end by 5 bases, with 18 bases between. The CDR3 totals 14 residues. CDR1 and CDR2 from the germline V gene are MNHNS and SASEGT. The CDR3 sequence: CASIPLIPGDEQYF. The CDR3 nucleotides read TGTGCCAGCATACCTTTAATTCCAGGGGACGAGCAGTACTTC.

The CDR3 bases are TGTGCCTGGAGTACAGGGGGCGTCTCCTACGAGCAGTACTTC. It encodes CAWSTGGVSYEQYF. The chain is built from TRBV30 and TRBJ2-7, with 9 bases matching TRBD1. CDR3 size: 14 residues. With 2 bases clipped from V and 0 bases from J, the junction kept 2 bases outside the gene matches. The germline V gene has CDR1 GTSNPN and CDR2 SVGIG (reference sequence).

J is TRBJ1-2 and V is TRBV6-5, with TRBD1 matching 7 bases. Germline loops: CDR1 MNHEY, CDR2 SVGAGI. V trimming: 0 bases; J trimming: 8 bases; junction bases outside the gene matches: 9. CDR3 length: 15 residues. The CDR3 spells CASSYSLDQGGGYTF. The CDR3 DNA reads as TGTGCCAGCAGTTACTCCCTTGACCAGGGGGGAGGCTACACCTTC.